A selection of T cell receptor beta chains follows, all from one sample in a study of blood T cells in healthy people across ages. TCRdb called the 5' RACE reads again in MiXCR, with one record for every CDR3 protein. Here the sample spans 720,000 or so distinct CDR3 sequences, approximately 40% being singletons. What was sequenced was blood. These TCRs come from an elderly man in good health. The CDR3 runs from the conserved cysteine through the conserved F or W. A D gene is named only where the DNA matches it firmly. Size values are once, few and many counts, or a class for expanded clones, and some rows have none.

CDR3 protein | CDR3 DNA | V gene | clone size | J gene | D gene
CASSYSVEQYF | TGTGCCAGCAGTTATAGCGTGGAGCAGTACTTC | TRBV6-2/TRBV6-3 | . | TRBJ2-7 | .
CASSLGRGRQNTGELFF | TGTGCCAGCAGCTTAGGCCGCGGGAGGCAAAACACCGGGGAGCTGTTTTTT | TRBV7-2 | many | TRBJ2-2 | TRBD2
CASSFPGEQYF | TGTGCCAGCAGTTTTCCAGGGGAGCAGTACTTC | TRBV6-2/TRBV6-3 | many | TRBJ2-4 | .
CSANRAGDLAYEKYF | TGCAGTGCAAATAGAGCTGGGGACCTCGCCTACGAGAAGTACTTC | TRBV20-1 | . | TRBJ2-5 | .
CASSDASGADTQYF | TGTGCCAGCAGTGATGCTAGCGGTGCAGATACGCAGTATTTT | TRBV2 | . | TRBJ2-3 | TRBD2
CASSQDPRLAGVDTQYF | TGTGCCAGCAGCCAAGACCCAAGACTAGCGGGAGTAGATACGCAGTATTTT | TRBV14 | many | TRBJ2-3 | TRBD2
CASSYSGTGNYGYTF | TGTGCCAGCAGTTACTCGGGGACAGGAAACTATGGCTACACCTTC | TRBV6-6 | . | TRBJ1-2 | TRBD1
CASSLARGYEQYF | TGTGCCAGCAGTTTAGCCAGGGGCTACGAGCAGTACTTC | TRBV12-3/TRBV12-4 | . | TRBJ2-7 | .
CATSAGGPNEQFF | TGTGCCACCAGTGCCGGGGGCCCCAATGAGCAGTTCTTC | TRBV24-1 | few | TRBJ2-1 | .
CASSYQGLSSYNEQFF | TGTGCCAGCAGCTACCAGGGCCTGAGCTCCTACAATGAGCAGTTCTTC | TRBV6-4 | . | TRBJ2-1 | .
CASSQDVWETDTQYF | TGTGCCAGCAGCCAAGATGTCTGGGAGACAGATACGCAGTATTTT | TRBV14 | few | TRBJ2-3 | .
CSATPTSGRAVEQFF | TGCAGTGCTACCCCCACTAGCGGGAGGGCCGTTGAGCAGTTCTTC | TRBV20-1 | . | TRBJ2-1 | TRBD2
CASRRGGREGYEQYF | TGTGCCAGCAGGCGAGGGGGGCGAGAGGGCTACGAGCAGTACTTC | TRBV27 | few | TRBJ2-7 | .
CSAKAGPNTGELFF | TGCAGTGCTAAGGCGGGGCCGAACACCGGGGAGCTGTTTTTT | TRBV20-1 | . | TRBJ2-2 | .
CASRPGASYEQYF | TGTGCCAGCAGGCCGGGGGCATCCTACGAGCAGTACTTC | TRBV2 | few | TRBJ2-7 | .
CASSLEGGGQETQYF | TGTGCCAGCAGCTTGGAAGGGGGTGGACAAGAGACCCAGTACTTC | TRBV5-8 | many | TRBJ2-5 | .
CATSSLDSYNEQFF | TGTGCCACCAGCTCCTTGGACAGCTACAATGAGCAGTTCTTC | TRBV15 | . | TRBJ2-1 | .
CATSDVPGTSEQFF | TGTGCCACCAGTGATGTTCCGGGGACCAGTGAGCAGTTCTTC | TRBV24-1 | many | TRBJ2-1 | .
CASSSEFSYNEQFF | TGTGCCAGCAGTTCAGAATTCTCCTACAATGAGCAGTTCTTC | TRBV27 | few | TRBJ2-1 | .